The sequence of this T cell receptor (beta chain) was determined in a study of T-cell memory formation after mild COVID-19. Study-level results: Some SARS-CoV-2-responding clones were already detected in memory before infection.

This clonotype was counted at least ten times. Its antigen remains unidentified. TCRdb recomputed calls from the 5' RACE reads with MiXCR, one row per CDR3 protein. The sample has 100,000 to 150,000 distinct CDR3 sequences; more than 15% are singletons. The sequence came from a man in his late teens or twenties who had mild COVID-19 (a few samples of this study predate the infection). Cell type and time point are not known. Sequencing input: PBMCs or a T cell subset sorted from them (not recorded which).

The CDR3 coding sequence is TGTGCCAGCAGCTCCCTTGGGGGGGGTGGCAATGAGCAGTTCTTC. Protein: CASSSLGGGGNEQFF. V gene TRBV6-5 combines with J gene TRBJ2-1; 7 nucleotides agree with TRBD2. Unmatched junction bases numbered 11, after V lost 6 bases and J lost 6 bases. Looked up from germline, CDR1 is MNHEY and CDR2 is SVGAGI. The CDR3 spans 15 residues.